Listed below are T cell receptor beta chains from one sample, sequenced in a study of graft-versus-host responses after intestinal transplantation. No cognate antigen is known for these TCRs. Only in-frame clones appear in the TCRdb table, and some are missing; sequencing was by immunoSEQ multiplex PCR. The sample has around 71,000 clones; approximately 93% are singletons. Source: unstimulated CD8+ T cells sorted from spleen or lymph node cells, taken before intestinal transplant. Every receptor here comes from a human donor who received an intestinal transplant. CDR3s include the opening cysteine and the closing phenylalanine or tryptophan.

J | length | V | CDR3
TRBJ2-7 | 15 | TRBV27 | CASSSGTSGVREQYF
TRBJ2-1 | 12 | TRBV11-2 | CASSLGVNEQFF
TRBJ1-5 | 14 | TRBV19 | CASRGGVSNQPQHF
TRBJ2-1 | 15 | TRBV5-6 | CASSWGQGSFNEQFF
TRBJ1-1 | 16 | TRBV6-5 | CASSYYIPRGDTEAFF
TRBJ1-1 | 14 | TRBV19 | CASSMGWGNTEAFF
TRBJ1-5 | 16 | TRBV5-4 | CASSFGGRDSNQPQHF
TRBJ2-1 | 16 | TRBV7-9 | CASSSYPGTMENEQFF
TRBJ2-5 | 12 | TRBV28 | CASSLTGETQYF
TRBJ2-3 | 17 | TRBV9 | CASSVEASGRAGDTQYF
TRBJ2-1 | 14 | TRBV6-5 | CASSSALAPNEQFF
TRBJ1-2 | 13 | TRBV28 | CASSFALNYGYTF
TRBJ1-2 | 16 | TRBV2 | CASSEGGRSNNYGYTF
TRBJ1-4 | 15 | TRBV30 | CAWSVLQGPNEKLFF
TRBJ1-1 | 13 | TRBV9 | CASSVGNRAEAFF
TRBJ2-3 | 19 | TRBV11-2 | CASSSPERETEGHTDTQYF
TRBJ1-2 | 13 | TRBV9 | CASSVLPPVGYTF
TRBJ2-6 | 17 | TRBV7-6 | CASSLASFNSGANVLTF
TRBJ2-5 | 16 | TRBV5-1 | CASSPIRGTEQETQYF
TRBJ1-6 | 17 | TRBV27 | CASSARVSRMDTSPLHF
TRBJ1-2 | 15 | TRBV10-3 | CAISDPGHPNYGYTF
TRBJ1-1 | 15 | TRBV28 | CASSLESGGFSGAFF
TRBJ1-2 | 14 | TRBV28 | CASSSRQGDYGYTF
TRBJ2-1 | 14 | TRBV5-8 | CASSFDREYNEQFF
TRBJ2-1 | 12 | TRBV6-5 | CASSYSGGLQFF
TRBJ2-1 | 16 | TRBV7-8 | CASSLVGSLRGNEQFF
TRBJ2-7 | 15 | TRBV21-1 | CASSKAQGVSYEQYF
TRBJ1-5 | 14 | TRBV15 | CATSRATVNQPQHF
TRBJ2-1 | 13 | TRBV14 | CASSHGVYNEQFF
TRBJ2-1 | 13 | TRBV27 | CASSQTQDNEQFF
TRBJ2-1 | 13 | TRBV7-9 | CASSSYRLNEQFF
TRBJ1-1 | 13 | TRBV9 | CASSVGENTEAFF
TRBJ2-1 | 17 | TRBV29-1 | CSVEVLAGGAGLNEQFF
TRBJ1-5 | 12 | TRBV6-5 | CASGYRNQPQHF
TRBJ2-2 | 17 | TRBV5-4 | CASSLGLAGLNTGELFF
TRBJ2-2 | 13 | TRBV7-2 | CASSNINAGELFF
TRBJ1-1 | 15 | TRBV4-1 | CASSRDRGPNTEAFF
TRBJ2-7 | 13 | TRBV7-2 | CASREGTSFEQYF
TRBJ2-2 | 18 | TRBV9 | CASSDPRTSGTNTGELFF
TRBJ2-7 | 14 | TRBV10-1 | CASSGTSGSDEQYF
TRBJ2-7 | 13 | TRBV5-6 | CASSLGQSYEQYF
TRBJ2-7 | 16 | TRBV15 | CATSRDGPGDYYEQYF